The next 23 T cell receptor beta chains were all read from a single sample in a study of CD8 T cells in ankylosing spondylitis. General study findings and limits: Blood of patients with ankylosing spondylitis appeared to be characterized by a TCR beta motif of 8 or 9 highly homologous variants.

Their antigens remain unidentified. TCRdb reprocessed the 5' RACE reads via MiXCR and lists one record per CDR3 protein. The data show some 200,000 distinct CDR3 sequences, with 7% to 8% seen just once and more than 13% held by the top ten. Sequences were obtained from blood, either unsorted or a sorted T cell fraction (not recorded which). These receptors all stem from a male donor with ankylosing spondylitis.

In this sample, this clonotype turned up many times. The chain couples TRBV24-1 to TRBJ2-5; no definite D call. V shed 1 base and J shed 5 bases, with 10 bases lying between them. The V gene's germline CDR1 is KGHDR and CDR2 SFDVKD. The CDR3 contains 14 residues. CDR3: CATSDFGIQETQYF. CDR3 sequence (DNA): TGTGCCACCAGTGATTTCGGCATCCAGGAGACCCAGTACTTC.

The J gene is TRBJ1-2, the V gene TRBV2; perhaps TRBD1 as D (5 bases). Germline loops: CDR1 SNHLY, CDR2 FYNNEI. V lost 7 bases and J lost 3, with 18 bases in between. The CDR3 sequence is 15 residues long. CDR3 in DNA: TGTGCCAGCACCTCCGGGTCCCCGGGGGACTATGGCTACACCTTC. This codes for CASTSGSPGDYGYTF.

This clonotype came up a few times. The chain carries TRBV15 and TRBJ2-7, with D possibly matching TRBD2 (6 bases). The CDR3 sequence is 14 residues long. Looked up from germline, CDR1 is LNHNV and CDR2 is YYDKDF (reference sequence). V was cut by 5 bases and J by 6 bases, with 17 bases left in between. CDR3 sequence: CATSRSGGLAEQYF. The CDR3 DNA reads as TGTGCCACCAGCCGTTCCGGGGGATTGGCCGAGCAGTACTTC.

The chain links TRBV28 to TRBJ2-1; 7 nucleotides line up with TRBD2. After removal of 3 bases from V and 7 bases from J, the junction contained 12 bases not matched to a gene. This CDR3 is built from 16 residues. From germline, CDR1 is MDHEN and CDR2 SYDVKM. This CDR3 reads CASSFKIGDYTNEQFF. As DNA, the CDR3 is TGTGCCAGCAGTTTTAAGATTGGGGACTACACGAATGAGCAGTTCTTC.

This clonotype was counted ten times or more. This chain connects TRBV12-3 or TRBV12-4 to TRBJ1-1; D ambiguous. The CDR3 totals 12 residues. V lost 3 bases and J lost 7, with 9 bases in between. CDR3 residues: CASSFGSGEAFF. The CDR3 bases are TGTGCCAGCAGTTTTGGTTCCGGTGAAGCTTTCTTT.

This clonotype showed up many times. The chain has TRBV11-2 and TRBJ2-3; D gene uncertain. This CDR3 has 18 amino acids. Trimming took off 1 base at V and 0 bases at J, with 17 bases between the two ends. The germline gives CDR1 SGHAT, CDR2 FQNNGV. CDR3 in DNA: TGTGCCAGCAGCTTAGTGGGGATCCGACCCACTAGCACAGATACGCAGTATTTT. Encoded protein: CASSLVGIRPTSTDTQYF.

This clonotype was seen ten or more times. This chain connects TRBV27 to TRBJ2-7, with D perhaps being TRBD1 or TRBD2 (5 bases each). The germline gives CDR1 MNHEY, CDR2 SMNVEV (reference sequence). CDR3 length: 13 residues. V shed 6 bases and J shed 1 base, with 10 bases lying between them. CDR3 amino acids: CASSRDGSYEQYF. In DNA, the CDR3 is TGTGCCAGCAGCAGGGACGGATCCTACGAGCAGTACTTC.

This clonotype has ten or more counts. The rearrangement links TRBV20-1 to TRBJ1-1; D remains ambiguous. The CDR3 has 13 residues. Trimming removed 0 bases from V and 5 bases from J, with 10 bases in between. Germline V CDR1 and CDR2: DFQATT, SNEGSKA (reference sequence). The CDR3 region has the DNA TGCAGTGCTAGAGAGGAGTATAGGACTGAAGCTTTCTTT. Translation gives CSAREEYRTEAFF.

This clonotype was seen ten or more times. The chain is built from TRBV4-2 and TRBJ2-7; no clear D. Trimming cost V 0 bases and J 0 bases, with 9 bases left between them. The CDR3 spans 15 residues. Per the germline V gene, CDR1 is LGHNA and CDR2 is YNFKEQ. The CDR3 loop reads CASSQEDLNSYEQYF. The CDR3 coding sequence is TGTGCCAGCAGCCAAGAGGATCTAAACTCCTACGAGCAGTACTTC.

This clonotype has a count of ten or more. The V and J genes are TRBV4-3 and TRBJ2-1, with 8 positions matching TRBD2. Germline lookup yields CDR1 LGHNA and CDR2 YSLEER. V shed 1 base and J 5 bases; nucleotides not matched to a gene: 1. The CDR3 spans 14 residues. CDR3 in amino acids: CASSQALADNEQFF. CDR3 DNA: TGCGCCAGCAGCCAAGCACTAGCGGACAATGAGCAGTTCTTC.

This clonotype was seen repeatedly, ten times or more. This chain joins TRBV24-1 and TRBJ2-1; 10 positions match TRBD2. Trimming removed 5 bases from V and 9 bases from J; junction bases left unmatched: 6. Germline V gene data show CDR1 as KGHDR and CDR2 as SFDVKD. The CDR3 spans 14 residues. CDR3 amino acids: CATSGLAGVGEQFF. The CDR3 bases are TGTGCCACCAGTGGCCTAGCGGGAGTAGGTGAGCAGTTCTTC.

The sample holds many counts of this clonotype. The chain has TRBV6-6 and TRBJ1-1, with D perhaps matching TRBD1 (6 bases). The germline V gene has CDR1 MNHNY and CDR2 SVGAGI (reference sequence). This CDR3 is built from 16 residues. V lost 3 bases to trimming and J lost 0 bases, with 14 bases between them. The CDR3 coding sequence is TGTGCCAGCAGTTATACAGGGTTCGGCTTGAACACTGAAGCTTTCTTT. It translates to CASSYTGFGLNTEAFF.

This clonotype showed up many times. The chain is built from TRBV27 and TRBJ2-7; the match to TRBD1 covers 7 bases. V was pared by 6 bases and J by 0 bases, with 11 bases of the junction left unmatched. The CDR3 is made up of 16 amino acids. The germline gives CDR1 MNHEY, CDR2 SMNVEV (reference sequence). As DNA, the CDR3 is TGTGCCAGCAGGCTAAGGGGGACAGCCTACTCCTACGAGCAGTACTTC. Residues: CASRLRGTAYSYEQYF.

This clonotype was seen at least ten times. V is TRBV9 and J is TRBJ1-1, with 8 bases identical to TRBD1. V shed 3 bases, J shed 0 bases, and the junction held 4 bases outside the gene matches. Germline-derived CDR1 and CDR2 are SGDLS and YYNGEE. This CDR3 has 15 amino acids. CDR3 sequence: CASSATGALNTEAFF. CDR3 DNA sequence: TGTGCCAGCAGCGCGACAGGGGCACTGAACACTGAAGCTTTCTTT.

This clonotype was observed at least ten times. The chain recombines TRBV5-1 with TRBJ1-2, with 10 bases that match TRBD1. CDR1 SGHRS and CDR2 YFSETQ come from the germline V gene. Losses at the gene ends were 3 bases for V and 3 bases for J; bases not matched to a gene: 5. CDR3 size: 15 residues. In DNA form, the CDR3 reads TGCGCCAGCAGCTGGGGGACAGGGGCGGACTATGGCTACACCTTC. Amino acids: CASSWGTGADYGYTF.

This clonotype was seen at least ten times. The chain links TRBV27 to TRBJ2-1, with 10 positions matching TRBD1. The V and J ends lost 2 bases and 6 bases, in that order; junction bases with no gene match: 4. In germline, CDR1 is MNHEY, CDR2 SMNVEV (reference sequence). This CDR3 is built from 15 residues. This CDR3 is CASSLLGQGSNEQFF. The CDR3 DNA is TGTGCCAGCAGTTTACTGGGACAGGGGTCCAATGAGCAGTTCTTC.

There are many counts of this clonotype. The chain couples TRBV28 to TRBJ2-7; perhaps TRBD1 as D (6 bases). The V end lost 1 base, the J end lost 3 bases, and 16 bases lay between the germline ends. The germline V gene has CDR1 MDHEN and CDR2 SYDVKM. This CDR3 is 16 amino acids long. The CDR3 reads CASSLLQGSRFYEQYF. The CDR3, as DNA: TGTGCCAGCAGTTTATTACAGGGTTCCCGTTTCTACGAGCAGTACTTC.

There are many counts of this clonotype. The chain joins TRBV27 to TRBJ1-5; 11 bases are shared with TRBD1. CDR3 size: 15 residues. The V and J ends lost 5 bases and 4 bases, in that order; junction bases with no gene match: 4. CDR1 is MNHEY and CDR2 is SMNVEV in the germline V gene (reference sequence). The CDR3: CASSIGTGGNQPQHF. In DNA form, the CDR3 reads TGTGCCAGCAGTATTGGGACAGGGGGAAATCAGCCCCAGCATTTT.

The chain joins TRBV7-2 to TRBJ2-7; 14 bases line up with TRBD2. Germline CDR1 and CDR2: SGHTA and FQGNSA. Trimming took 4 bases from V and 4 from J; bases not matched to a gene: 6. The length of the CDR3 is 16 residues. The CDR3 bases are TGTGCCAGCAGCTGGACCGGGACTAGCGGGGGTTACGAGCAGTACTTC. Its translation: CASSWTGTSGGYEQYF.

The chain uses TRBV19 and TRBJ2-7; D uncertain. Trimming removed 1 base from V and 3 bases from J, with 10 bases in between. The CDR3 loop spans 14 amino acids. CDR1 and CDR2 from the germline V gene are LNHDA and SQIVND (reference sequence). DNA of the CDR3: TGTGCCAGTAGTATAGGGGCTGGTAGCTACGAGCAGTACTTC. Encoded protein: CASSIGAGSYEQYF.

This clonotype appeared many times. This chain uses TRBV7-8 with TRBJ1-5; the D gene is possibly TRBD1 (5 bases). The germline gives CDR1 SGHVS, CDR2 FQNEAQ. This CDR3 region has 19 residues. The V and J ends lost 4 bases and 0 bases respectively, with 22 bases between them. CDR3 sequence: CASSSGTGKVIHSNQPQHF. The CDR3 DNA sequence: TGTGCCAGCAGCTCCGGGACGGGCAAGGTTATACATAGCAATCAGCCCCAGCATTTT.

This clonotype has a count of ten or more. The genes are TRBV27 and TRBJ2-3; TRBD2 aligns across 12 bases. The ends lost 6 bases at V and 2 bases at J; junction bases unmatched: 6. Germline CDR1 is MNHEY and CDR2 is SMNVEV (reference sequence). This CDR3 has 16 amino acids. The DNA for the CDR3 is TGTGCCAGCAGAAGACTAGCGGGGGCGATCACAGATACGCAGTATTTT. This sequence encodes CASRRLAGAITDTQYF.

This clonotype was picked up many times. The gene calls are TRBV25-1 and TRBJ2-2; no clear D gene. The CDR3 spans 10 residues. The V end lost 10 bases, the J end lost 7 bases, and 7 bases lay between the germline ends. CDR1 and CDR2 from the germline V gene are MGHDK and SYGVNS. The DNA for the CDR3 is TGTGCCACCTATAGCGGGGAGCTGTTTTTT. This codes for CATYSGELFF.